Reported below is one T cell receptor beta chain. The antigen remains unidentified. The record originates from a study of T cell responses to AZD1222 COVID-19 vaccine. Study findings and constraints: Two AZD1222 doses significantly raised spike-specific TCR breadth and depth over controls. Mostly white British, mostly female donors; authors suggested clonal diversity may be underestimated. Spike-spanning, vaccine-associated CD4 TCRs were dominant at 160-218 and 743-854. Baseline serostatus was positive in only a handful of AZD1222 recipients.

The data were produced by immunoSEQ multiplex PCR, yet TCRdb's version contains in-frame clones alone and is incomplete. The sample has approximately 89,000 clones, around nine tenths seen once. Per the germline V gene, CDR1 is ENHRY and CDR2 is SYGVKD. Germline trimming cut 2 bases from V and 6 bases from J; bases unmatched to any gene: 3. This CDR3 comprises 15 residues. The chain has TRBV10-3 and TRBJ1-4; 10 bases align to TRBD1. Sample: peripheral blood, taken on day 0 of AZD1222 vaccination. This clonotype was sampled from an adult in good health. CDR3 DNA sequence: TGTGCCATCAGTGAGGAAGGGACAGGGGATGAAAAACTGTTTTTT. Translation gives CAISEEGTGDEKLFF.